These 6 T cell receptor beta chains were sequenced from one sample in a study of blood T cell repertoires in COVID-19. Generated by immunoSEQ multiplex PCR, the TCRdb table keeps only in-frame clones and is missing some. The table lists about 410,000 clones, around 91% of them singletons. Sequencing was carried out using peripheral blood. Receptor source: a middle-aged woman with COVID-19, enrolled during active disease.

The J gene is TRBJ2-5, the V gene TRBV7-2, with 12 bases lining up with TRBD2. Germline lookup yields CDR1 SGHTA and CDR2 FQGNSA. The ends lost 3 bases at V and 7 bases at J; junction bases unmatched: 15. This CDR3 region has 18 residues. CDR3 sequence reads: CASSFLGTSGHLSGTQYF. The DNA of the CDR3 is TGTGCCAGCAGCTTCCTGGGGACTAGCGGGCACTTAAGTGGGACCCAGTACTTC.

This sequence joins TRBV18 and TRBJ2-7; 7 bases agree with TRBD1. The germline CDR1 and CDR2 sequences are KGHSH and LQKENI. V was pared by 3 bases and J by 2 bases, with 16 bases of the junction left unmatched. There are 18 residues in the CDR3. The CDR3 DNA reads TGTGCCAGCTCACCCGGCTGGGTTAGGGGGCGGATGCCCTACGAGCAGTACTTC. Translated: CASSPGWVRGRMPYEQYF.

The chain carries TRBV5-4 and TRBJ1-1; unclear D gene. Trimming took 4 bases from V and 4 from J, leaving 14 bases between them. This CDR3 has 14 amino acids. CDR1 and CDR2 from the germline V gene are SGHNT and YYREEE (reference sequence). The CDR3 sequence is CASSTSPRGTEAFF. The DNA for the CDR3 is TGTGCCAGCAGCACCTCCCCCCGGGGCACTGAAGCTTTCTTT.

The genes are TRBV28 and TRBJ2-7, with 9 bases lining up with TRBD1. The germline gives CDR1 MDHEN, CDR2 SYDVKM. The J segment lost 3 bases and the V segment lost 6 bases, leaving 3 bases of the junction unmatched. The CDR3 sequence is 13 residues long. Here the CDR3 DNA reads TGTGCCAGCAGACCGGGACAGGGCTACGAGCAGTACTTC. Translating gives CASRPGQGYEQYF.

The CDR3 DNA sequence: TGCGCCAGCAGCCAAGATTTCCCCTCTCTCAATCAGCCCCAGCATTTT. Translated, it gives CASSQDFPSLNQPQHF. The rearrangement links TRBV4-3 to TRBJ1-5; no firm D call. The germline gives CDR1 LGHNA, CDR2 YSLEER. V dropped 0 bases and J dropped 3 bases, with 12 bases sitting between them. The CDR3 runs 16 residues.

The chain carries TRBV4-2 and TRBJ2-3, with 10 positions matching TRBD2. This CDR3 contains 15 residues. Germline V lookup: CDR1 LGHNA, CDR2 YNFKEQ. The trim removed 2 bases at V and 1 base at J, leaving 0 bases unmatched. The CDR3 region is CASSQTSGGTDTQYF. The CDR3 DNA reads as TGTGCCAGCAGCCAAACTAGCGGGGGCACAGATACGCAGTATTTT.